One and the same sample provided the 30 T cell receptor beta chains below, sequenced in a study of T cell repertoires in cytomegalovirus infection (dated by TCRdb to the late 2010s). The listed sequencing device is Illumina HiSeq 1500. TCRdb reworked the public reads: Q25 trimming with fastp, MiXCR clone assembly, productive beta chains retained. Merged by CDR3 protein, the rows form single entries marked with the most common genes and DNA. This sample lists fewer than 350,000 distinct CDR3 sequences; around a tenth were detected once. About 3.9% of the sample is in the top ten clones. Material for sequencing was PBMCs. These receptors were taken from a human donor in good health (CMV status not recorded). Some clones in this sample may be carry-over from other donors' samples.

V usage is TRBV20-1 and J usage is TRBJ2-2, with D perhaps TRBD1 (7 bases). Germline V gene sequence: CDR1 DFQATT, CDR2 SNEGSKA (reference sequence). V was cut by 2 bases and J by 0 bases, with 16 bases left in between. This CDR3 has 17 residues. The CDR3 DNA follows: TGCAGTGCTAGACCGTACGCAGGGGGGACGAACACCGGGGAGCTGTTTTTT. As protein: CSARPYAGGTNTGELFF.

This clonotype came up many times. The V gene is TRBV6-5, the J gene TRBJ1-2; possible D gene TRBD1, 5 bases. The V and J ends lost 5 bases and 2 bases respectively, with 15 bases between them. The CDR3 contains 15 residues. CDR1 and CDR2 from the germline V gene are MNHEY and SVGAGI. Here the CDR3 DNA reads TGTGCCAGCAGTCAACCTGGCAGGGTCAACTATGGCTACACCTTC. Protein product: CASSQPGRVNYGYTF.

The V gene is TRBV19, the J gene TRBJ2-5; TRBD2 matches 11 bases. The ends lost 3 bases at V and 2 bases at J; junction bases unmatched: 8. There are 17 residues in the CDR3. The germline V gene has CDR1 LNHDA and CDR2 SQIVND (reference sequence). The CDR3 spells CASSMGQGLAVQETQYF. In nucleotides, the CDR3 is TGTGCCAGTAGTATGGGCCAGGGACTAGCGGTACAAGAGACCCAGTACTTC. The full variable domain, in which reference TRBV19 and TRBJ2-5 provide the parts outside the CDR3, is DGGITQSPKYLFRKEGQNVTLSCEQNLNHDAMYWYRQDPGQGLRLIYYSQIVNDFQKGDIAEGYSVSREKKESFPLTVTSAQKNPTAFYLCASSMGQGLAVQETQYFGPGTRLLVL.

The chain couples TRBV7-2 to TRBJ1-2; D is ambiguous. The CDR3 extends over 16 amino acids. V gave up 5 bases and J gave up 8 bases, with 24 bases separating them. The germline V gene encodes CDR1 SGHTA and CDR2 FQGNSA. The chain's CDR3 is CASSPNGLHGPGGYTF. The CDR3 region has the DNA TGTGCCAGCAGCCCGAACGGCCTACATGGGCCGGGAGGCTACACCTTC.

This clonotype was picked up many times. V is TRBV25-1 and J is TRBJ1-5; D is uncertain. Germline V gives CDR1 MGHDK, CDR2 SYGVNS. There are 12 residues in the CDR3. V was cut by 8 bases and J by 2 bases, with 7 bases left in between. The DNA for the CDR3 is TGTGCCAGCGGCTTCGGCAATCAGCCCCAGCATTTT. This sequence encodes CASGFGNQPQHF.

There are many counts of this clonotype. The chain recombines TRBV4-1 with TRBJ1-2, with unresolved D. The CDR3 has 17 amino acids. Germline V gene lookup returns CDR1 MGHRA and CDR2 YSYEKL. V was trimmed by 1 base and J by 0 bases, leaving 15 bases between them. Written as DNA, the CDR3 is TGCGCCAGCAGCCAAGGAGGCAGTCCAAGTCCTAACTATGGCTACACCTTC. This encodes CASSQGGSPSPNYGYTF.

The chain employs TRBV14 and TRBJ2-2; tentatively, D is TRBD2 (6 bases). The CDR3 runs 17 residues. Germline assignment: CDR1 SGHDN and CDR2 FVKESK. V gave up 2 bases and J gave up 4 bases, with 17 bases separating them. The CDR3 bases are TGTGCCAGCAGCCAAAGGTCCTTCCAGGGAGGCACCGGGGAGCTGTTTTTT. This codes for CASSQRSFQGGTGELFF.

This clonotype was counted at least ten times. The chain employs TRBV7-9 and TRBJ2-7; 8 bases are a match to TRBD1. The CDR3 spans 14 residues. The trim removed 2 bases at V and 5 bases at J, leaving 5 bases unmatched. Germline CDR1 reads SEHNR; CDR2 reads FQNEAQ (reference sequence). CDR3 amino acids: CASSLQGAYHEQYF. CDR3 coding DNA: TGTGCCAGCAGCTTACAGGGGGCATATCACGAGCAGTACTTC.

CDR3 in amino acids: CASSHQAQGLYGYTF. CDR3 DNA: TGTGCCAGCAGCCACCAGGCACAGGGTTTGTATGGCTACACCTTC. The V call is TRBV5-4, the J call TRBJ1-2, with a weak D call TRBD1 (6 bases). The V end was cut by 4 bases, the J end by 5 bases, with 18 bases between. CDR1 is SGHNT and CDR2 is YYREEE in the germline V gene (reference sequence). The CDR3 runs to 15 residues.

The chain joins TRBV7-2 to TRBJ2-2; the match to TRBD2 covers 7 bases. Germline-derived CDR1 and CDR2 are SGHTA and FQGNSA. V was clipped by 1 base and J by 7 bases; unmatched bases: 6. CDR3 length equals 15 residues. Written as DNA, the CDR3 is TGTGCCAGCAGCTTAGGCGGGAGAAGGAGCGGGGAGCTGTTTTTT. As protein: CASSLGGRRSGELFF. Full variable domain (rest looked up from reference TRBV7-2 and TRBJ2-2): GAGVSQSPSNKVTEKGKDVELRCDPISGHTALYWYRQSLGQGLEFLIYFQGNSAPDKSGLPSDRFSAERTGGSVSTLTIQRTQQEDSAVYLCASSLGGRRSGELFFGEGSRLTVL.

This clonotype was detected ten times or more. CDR3 sequence: CASSGRLVSYNEQFF. CDR3 coding DNA: TGTGCCAGCAGTGGGAGACTAGTCTCCTACAATGAGCAGTTCTTC. V and J are TRBV2 and TRBJ2-1, with D perhaps TRBD2 (6 bases). Germline V gene data show CDR1 as SNHLY and CDR2 as FYNNEI. The length of the CDR3 is 15 residues. The V gene lost 4 bases and the J gene lost 0 bases, with 10 bases spanning the gap.

This clonotype was counted between two and nine times. The rearrangement links TRBV29-1 to TRBJ2-5; D tentatively fits TRBD1 or TRBD2 (6 bases each). Per the germline V gene, CDR1 is SQVTM and CDR2 is ANQGSEA. V gave up 7 bases and J gave up 5 bases, with 14 bases separating them. The CDR3 spans 12 residues. The CDR3 sequence is CSAMRGRETQYF. CDR3 nucleotide sequence: TGCAGCGCTATGAGGGGGAGGGAGACCCAGTACTTC.

At least ten counts were recorded for this clonotype. This chain links TRBV7-2 with TRBJ1-6; D gene unclear. The V gene's germline CDR1 is SGHTA and CDR2 FQGNSA. This CDR3 is 15 amino acids long. Deletions cut 1 base from V and 5 bases from J, with 9 bases between. The CDR3 DNA is TGTGCCAGCAGCTTAGGATCCCAGAATAATTCACCCCTCCACTTT. Translated: CASSLGSQNNSPLHF.

The chain recombines TRBV15 with TRBJ2-1; TRBD1 is a possible D gene (5 bases). The V gene's germline CDR1 is LNHNV and CDR2 YYDKDF (reference sequence). CDR3 length: 12 residues. V was cut by 3 bases and J by 10 bases, with 10 bases left in between. For the CDR3, the DNA is TGTGCCACCAGCAGCCATCCAGGGGAGCAGTTCTTC. Protein: CATSSHPGEQFF.

This clonotype was picked up many times. V gene TRBV12-3 or TRBV12-4 combines with J gene TRBJ1-5; 7 nucleotides align to TRBD1. The CDR3 is 15 amino acids. V trimming: 1 base; J trimming: 4 bases; junction bases outside the gene matches: 4. For the CDR3, the DNA is TGTGCCAGCAGTTTAGGACAGGGAAGGAATCAGCCCCAGCATTTT. Its protein product is CASSLGQGRNQPQHF.

This clonotype was recorded at least ten times. V gene TRBV6-2 or TRBV6-3 combines with J gene TRBJ1-1; tentative D call: TRBD1 (5 bases). Trimming removed 0 bases at V and 4 bases at J, with 12 bases between. This CDR3 comprises 15 residues. Germline CDR1 is MNHEY and CDR2 is SVGEGT. The CDR3 is CASSYSTVGITEAFF. CDR3 DNA sequence: TGTGCCAGCAGTTACTCGACAGTCGGGATCACTGAAGCTTTCTTT.

The chain has TRBV24-1 and TRBJ2-1; D is ambiguous. Germline CDR1 is KGHDR and CDR2 is SFDVKD. The V gene lost 3 bases and the J gene lost 10 bases, with 21 bases spanning the gap. The CDR3 loop spans 16 amino acids. The CDR3 coding sequence is TGTGCCACCAGTGATCCCACCGGACCCCCGTCAAGCGAGCAGTTCTTC. Its protein product is CATSDPTGPPSSEQFF.

The chain is built from TRBV19 and TRBJ2-7; TRBD1 might be the D (6 bases). V lost 7 bases, J lost 7 bases, and 20 bases lay in between. Germline V gene sequence: CDR1 LNHDA, CDR2 SQIVND (reference sequence). The CDR3 is made up of 14 amino acids. The CDR3 is CASNSLVGAREQYF. DNA for the CDR3: TGTGCCAGTAATTCGCTGGTGGGGGCGCGGGAGCAGTACTTC.

This clonotype was detected a few times. This chain joins TRBV29-1 and TRBJ1-4; D gene ambiguous. Germline loops: CDR1 SQVTM, CDR2 ANQGSEA. This CDR3 is 14 amino acids long. With 4 bases removed from V and 7 bases from J, the gap between germline ends came to 16 bases. The CDR3 coding sequence is TGCAGCGTTGCCTACTCAGTTAAATCTGAAAAACTGTTTTTT. It specifies CSVAYSVKSEKLFF.

Details on this clonotype: This may come from a read error, since a much larger clone is one base off. The rearrangement uses TRBV6-2 or TRBV6-3 and TRBJ2-4; 7 nucleotides match TRBD2. J was trimmed by 2 bases and V by 2 bases; bases with no gene match: 3. The CDR3 runs to 15 residues. The germline CDR1 and CDR2 sequences are MNHEY and SVGEGT. In nucleotides, the CDR3 is TGTGCCAGCAGTTACGGGAGGGTATCCAAAAACATTCAGTACTTC. Its translation is CASSYGRVSKNIQYF.

This clonotype was detected ten times or more. The chain combines TRBV11-2 with TRBJ2-7, with 9 positions matching TRBD1. The CDR3 has 16 amino acids. With 6 bases clipped from V and 4 bases from J, the junction kept 13 bases outside the gene matches. Germline CDR1 reads SGHAT; CDR2 reads FQNNGV. The CDR3 here is CASSPTRDRALYEQYF. The CDR3 DNA follows: TGTGCCAGCAGTCCAACGAGGGACAGGGCCTTATACGAGCAGTACTTC.

The chain is built from TRBV12-3 or TRBV12-4 and TRBJ2-3; 10 nucleotides align to TRBD1. J gave up 3 bases and V 2 bases, and 11 bases lay outside the gene matches. This CDR3 is 18 amino acids long. DNA of the CDR3: TGTGCCAGCAGTTTAAGGCGGAGACAGGGGGCGAAGACAGATACGCAGTATTTT. Protein product: CASSLRRRQGAKTDTQYF.

Ten or more counts support this clonotype. V gene TRBV25-1 combines with J gene TRBJ1-2; unclear D gene. The CDR3 extends over 13 amino acids. In germline, CDR1 is MGHDK, CDR2 SYGVNS. V lost 4 bases, J lost 8 bases, and 14 bases lay in between. This chain's CDR3 is CASSVGRMAGYTF. The DNA of the CDR3 is TGTGCCAGCAGTGTAGGACGGATGGCAGGCTACACCTTC.

This clonotype has a count of ten or more. This sequence joins TRBV7-6 and TRBJ2-5; 8 positions match TRBD2. Trimming at V came to 5 bases and at J to 4 bases, leaving 15 bases not matched to a gene. The CDR3 runs 17 residues. Germline loops: CDR1 SGHVS, CDR2 FNYEAQ. This CDR3 is CASSPQGLGGAGETQYF. The DNA for the CDR3 is TGTGCCAGCAGCCCCCAGGGCCTCGGGGGGGCGGGAGAGACCCAGTACTTC.

This clonotype was detected ten times or more. The V call is TRBV15, the J call TRBJ1-5, with 8 positions matching TRBD1. The length of the CDR3 is 20 residues. V shed 0 bases and J 1 base; nucleotides not matched to a gene: 14. Germline assignment: CDR1 LNHNV and CDR2 YYDKDF (reference sequence). The CDR3 DNA follows: TGTGCCACCAGCAGAGATAGGAGGCAGGGGGCTCCCGGCAGCAATCAGCCCCAGCATTTT. This gives the protein CATSRDRRQGAPGSNQPQHF.

This clonotype has more than one count but fewer than ten. In nucleotides, the CDR3 is TGTGCCAGCAGTCCGAAGACAGGGGGCAATGAGCAGTTCTTC. As protein: CASSPKTGGNEQFF. The gene calls are TRBV12-3 or TRBV12-4 and TRBJ2-1; TRBD1 aligns across 9 bases. This CDR3 is built from 14 residues. The V gene end was trimmed by 5 bases and the J gene end by 6 bases; junction bases not matched to a gene: 5.

J is TRBJ2-1 and V is TRBV20-1, with TRBD2 matching over 11 bases. Germline V lookup: CDR1 DFQATT, CDR2 SNEGSKA (reference sequence). This CDR3 is built from 18 residues. Trimming at V came to 3 bases and at J to 1 base, leaving 11 bases not matched to a gene. CDR3 loop: CSASDRLAGLLSYNEQFF. The CDR3 bases are TGCAGTGCTAGTGACCGACTAGCGGGGCTGTTATCCTACAATGAGCAGTTCTTC.

This clonotype was detected many times. The J gene is TRBJ2-7, the V gene TRBV4-3; no reliable D call. CDR3 size: 14 residues. Trimming shortened V by 0 bases and J by 3 bases, and 9 bases separated the two germline ends. CDR1 LGHNA and CDR2 YSLEER come from the germline V gene. The CDR3 DNA is TGCGCCAGCAGCCAAGAATCTGTGCTCTACGAGCAGTACTTC. It specifies CASSQESVLYEQYF.

Only a few counts were recorded for this clonotype. CDR3 DNA sequence: TGTGCCAGCAGCTTAGCGCCCGTCGGCGAGACCCAGTACTTC. It codes for CASSLAPVGETQYF. V and J are TRBV11-2 and TRBJ2-5, with D hard to call. V was pared by 1 base and J by 5 bases, with 11 bases between. Germline assignment: CDR1 SGHAT and CDR2 FQNNGV. The CDR3 sequence is 14 residues long.

This clonotype appeared many times. The J gene is TRBJ1-6, the V gene TRBV7-9; D gene uncertain. CDR1 and CDR2 (germline): SEHNR, FQNEAQ (reference sequence). The germline V and J ends were trimmed by 1 base and 7 bases, with 11 bases remaining between them. The length of the CDR3 is 15 residues. The CDR3 DNA follows: TGTGCCAGCAGCTTAGGCCCTGGAGGCAATTCACCCCTCCACTTT. Residues: CASSLGPGGNSPLHF.